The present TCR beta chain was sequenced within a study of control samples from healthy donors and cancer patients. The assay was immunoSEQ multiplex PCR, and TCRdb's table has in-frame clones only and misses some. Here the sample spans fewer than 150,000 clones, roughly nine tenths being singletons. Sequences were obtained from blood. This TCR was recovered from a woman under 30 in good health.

The CDR3 sequence: CASSETNSYEQYF. CDR3 sequence (DNA): TGTGCCAGCAGTGAAACGAACTCCTACGAGCAGTACTTC. The gene calls are TRBV6-1 and TRBJ2-7, with D uncertain. The CDR3 has 13 residues. V lost 2 bases and J 0 bases, leaving 5 bases between the germline ends. Germline values: CDR1 MNHNS, CDR2 SASEGT.